These 27 T cell receptor beta chains share one sample of origin, sequenced in a study of CD8+ T cells in alopecia areata. Extracted from the samples, RNA was reverse transcribed into cDNA to serve as the sequencing template. This table comes from immunoSEQ multiplex PCR, and its TCRdb copy is limited to in-frame clones, with some not included. Of about 160,000 clones in the sample, roughly 50% were seen once. Sequenced: CD4+ T cells sorted from blood. The receptors were gathered from a human donor with alopecia areata.

This clone has more than one count but fewer than ten. Germline and junction disagree at one end, which may indicate a read error. CDR3 residues: CSVEVDRYSEQFF. The CDR3 DNA reads TGCAGCGTTGAAGTCGACAGATACAGTGAGCAGTTCTTC. The chain is built from TRBV29-1 and TRBJ2-1, with D maybe TRBD1 (5 bases). Germline CDR1 and CDR2: SQVTM and ANQGSEA. This CDR3 has 13 amino acids.

The V gene is TRBV5-1, the J gene TRBJ1-2; no clear D gene. Germline values: CDR1 SGHRS, CDR2 YFSETQ. V lost 0 bases to trimming and J lost 3 bases, with 6 bases between them. The CDR3 loop spans 13 amino acids. The CDR3 nucleotides are TGCGCCAGCAGCTTGGAACGGGACTATGGCTACACCTTC. It codes for CASSLERDYGYTF.

The V call is TRBV5-1, the J call TRBJ2-2; 10 bases match TRBD2. Germline V gene lookup returns CDR1 SGHRS and CDR2 YFSETQ. Germline trimming cut 0 bases from V and 4 bases from J; bases unmatched to any gene: 3. The CDR3 runs to 16 residues. The CDR3 here is CASSLGLAGVTGELFF. CDR3 DNA: TGCGCCAGCAGCTTGGGTCTAGCGGGAGTCACCGGGGAGCTGTTTTTT.

The V call is TRBV6-6, the J call TRBJ2-5, with unresolved D. Germline V gives CDR1 MNHNY, CDR2 SVGAGI (reference sequence). Trimming took 7 bases from V and 1 from J, leaving 13 bases between them. The CDR3 has 14 residues. CDR3 DNA sequence: TGTGCCAGCAATCCTGTGTCCAGCCAAGAGACCCAGTACTTC. Translating gives CASNPVSSQETQYF.

The chain recombines TRBV13 with TRBJ1-3, with 9 bases identical to TRBD1. The length of the CDR3 is 15 residues. CDR1 and CDR2 (germline): PRHDT, FYEKMQ (reference sequence). Germline trimming cut 3 bases from V and 2 bases from J; bases unmatched to any gene: 2. The CDR3 protein is CASSFTGGTGNTIYF. DNA for the CDR3: TGTGCCAGCAGCTTTACAGGGGGCACTGGAAACACCATATATTTT. Based on the CDR3 plus reference TRBV13 and TRBJ1-3, the full variable domain is AAGVIQSPRHLIKEKRETATLKCYPIPRHDTVYWYQQGPGQDPQFLISFYEKMQSDKGSIPDRFSAQQFSDYHSELNMSSLELGDSALYFCASSFTGGTGNTIYFGEGSWLTVV.

This chain links TRBV4-1 with TRBJ2-1; 9 bases map to TRBD1. V lost 1 base to trimming and J lost 4 bases; unmatched junction nucleotides: 5. Germline values: CDR1 MGHRA, CDR2 YSYEKL. The CDR3 totals 16 residues. Here the CDR3 reads CASSQASGTGYNEQFF. Here the CDR3 DNA reads TGCGCCAGCAGCCAAGCCTCCGGGACAGGGTACAATGAGCAGTTCTTC.

The table lists this clone with a count of one. The V gene is TRBV7-3, the J gene TRBJ1-1, with no clear D. Trimming cost V 2 bases and J 3 bases, with 13 bases left between them. CDR1 and CDR2 (germline): SGHTA, FQGTGA. The CDR3 sequence is 15 residues long. This chain's CDR3 is CASSLGIGSDTEAFF. The CDR3 coding sequence is TGTGCCAGCAGCTTAGGTATCGGCTCGGACACTGAAGCTTTCTTT.

Worth noting for this clone: At one end, the junction sequence differs from germline, possibly due to a read error. The chain couples TRBV7-7 to TRBJ2-1, with TRBD1 identical over 7 bases. From germline, CDR1 is SSHAT and CDR2 FNYEAQ (reference sequence). This CDR3 is 13 amino acids long. CDR3 region: CASSLSTGVEQFF. In nucleotides, the CDR3 is TGTGCTAGCAGCTTGTCCACAGGGGTTGAGCAGTTCTTC. The variable domain in full, with the rest retrieved from reference TRBV7-7 and TRBJ2-1, is GAGVSQSPRYKVTKRGQDVTLRCDPISSHATLYWYQQALGQGPEFLTYFNYEAQPDKSGLPSDRFSAERPEGSISTLTIQRTEQRDSAMYRCASSLSTGVEQFFGPGTRLTVL.

This clone was seen only a few times. The genes are TRBV29-1 and TRBJ2-5; 9 bases are a match to TRBD1. Trimming at V came to 7 bases and at J to 6 bases, leaving 6 bases not matched to a gene. This CDR3 contains 12 residues. CDR1 SQVTM and CDR2 ANQGSEA come from the germline V gene. CDR3 protein: CSAWTGEKTQYF. As DNA, the CDR3 is TGCAGCGCCTGGACAGGGGAAAAGACCCAGTACTTC.

The gene calls are TRBV4-2 and TRBJ2-3; 7 bases agree with TRBD2. The germline gives CDR1 LGHNA, CDR2 YNFKEQ. The V gene end was trimmed by 5 bases and the J gene end by 3 bases; junction bases not matched to a gene: 14. This CDR3 comprises 17 residues. CDR3 nucleotides: TGTGCCAGCAGCAACCCGTTGGGCGGGAGAGGGACAGATACGCAGTATTTT. Translation: CASSNPLGGRGTDTQYF.

J is TRBJ1-2 and V is TRBV4-1; TRBD1 is a possible D gene (5 bases). This CDR3 is 16 amino acids long. V shed 0 bases and J shed 2 bases, with 13 bases lying between them. Germline V gene lookup returns CDR1 MGHRA and CDR2 YSYEKL. The CDR3 DNA reads TGCGCCAGCAGCCAAGACCGGGGCAGCCTAAACTATGGCTACACCTTC. This gives the protein CASSQDRGSLNYGYTF.

The rearrangement uses TRBV27 and TRBJ1-5; D not resolved. The CDR3 is 13 amino acids. The V and J ends lost 2 bases and 5 bases respectively, with 7 bases between them. Germline-derived CDR1 and CDR2 are MNHEY and SMNVEV (reference sequence). The CDR3 reads CASSLGGYQPQHF. CDR3 DNA: TGTGCCAGCAGTTTAGGAGGGTATCAGCCCCAGCATTTT.

This clone appeared a few times. The chain is built from TRBV29-1 and TRBJ1-2; D is undetermined. The CDR3 totals 12 residues. The V gene lost 2 bases and the J gene lost 5 bases, with 9 bases spanning the gap. CDR1 is SQVTM, CDR2 ANQGSEA, per germline. The CDR3 nucleotides are TGCAGCGTTGAACCGGTGAAGTATGGCTACACCTTC. Translating gives CSVEPVKYGYTF.

This rearrangement joins TRBV6-5 to TRBJ1-2; 7 nucleotides agree with TRBD1. V lost 6 bases to trimming and J lost 5 bases; unmatched junction nucleotides: 6. This CDR3 comprises 13 residues. CDR1 MNHEY and CDR2 SVGAGI come from the germline V gene. The CDR3 reads CASSPRDRYGYTF. The CDR3 DNA reads as TGTGCCAGCAGCCCCCGGGACAGATATGGCTACACCTTC.

V and J are TRBV5-4 and TRBJ1-2; D perhaps matches TRBD1 (5 bases). The germline V gene has CDR1 SGHNT and CDR2 YYREEE (reference sequence). Trimming took off 4 bases at V and 2 bases at J, with 9 bases between the two ends. The CDR3 extends over 13 amino acids. The chain's CDR3 is CASSPDRNYGYTF. The CDR3 DNA sequence: TGTGCCAGCAGCCCAGACAGAAACTATGGCTACACCTTC.

The chain combines TRBV5-6 with TRBJ2-5, with TRBD1 matching over 9 bases. The CDR3 totals 16 residues. J was trimmed by 5 bases and V by 4 bases; bases with no gene match: 12. CDR1 and CDR2 from the germline V gene are SGHDT and YYEEEE. CDR3 residues: CASSAAPGQGMETQYF. CDR3 DNA: TGTGCCAGCAGCGCCGCTCCGGGACAGGGTATGGAGACCCAGTACTTC.

CDR3 in amino acids: CASSAPRETKLQETQYF. DNA of the CDR3: TGTGCCAGCAGCGCCCCGCGAGAGACTAAACTCCAAGAGACCCAGTACTTC. V gene TRBV7-3 combines with J gene TRBJ2-5; possibly TRBD2 for D (5 bases). V was clipped by 5 bases and J by 1 base, with 20 bases between them. The CDR3 extends over 17 amino acids. CDR1 is SGHTA and CDR2 is FQGTGA in the germline V gene.

The gene calls are TRBV7-9 and TRBJ2-5, with 8 bases matching TRBD2. V was pared by 5 bases and J by 4 bases, with 6 bases of the junction left unmatched. There are 14 residues in the CDR3. The V gene's germline CDR1 is SEHNR and CDR2 FQNEAQ (reference sequence). CDR3 nucleotides: TGTGCCAGCAGCGCCGGCGGGAGGAGAGAGACCCAGTACTTC. This encodes CASSAGGRRETQYF.

V is TRBV29-1 and J is TRBJ2-7; no firm D call. The CDR3 runs to 14 residues. Germline V gene data show CDR1 as SQVTM and CDR2 as ANQGSEA. V was cut by 7 bases and J by 2 bases, with 18 bases left in between. The CDR3 nucleotides read TGCAGCGGTGGTTACGGGCGGCCAACCTACGAGCAGTACTTC. The encoded protein is CSGGYGRPTYEQYF.

This clone was observed a handful of times. The V and J genes are TRBV28 and TRBJ2-1; no firm D call. V was cut by 6 bases and J by 7 bases, with 16 bases left in between. Germline-derived CDR1 and CDR2 are MDHEN and SYDVKM. This CDR3 region has 14 residues. In nucleotides, the CDR3 is TGTGCCAGCAGGGAAGGCAGACCTGGAAATGAGCAGTTCTTC. It codes for CASREGRPGNEQFF.

This sequence joins TRBV5-1 and TRBJ2-3; D uncertain. Germline loops: CDR1 SGHRS, CDR2 YFSETQ. The germline V and J ends were trimmed by 0 bases and 0 bases, with 5 bases remaining between them. This CDR3 contains 14 residues. The CDR3 reads CASSLVPSTDTQYF. DNA for the CDR3: TGCGCCAGCAGCTTGGTCCCTAGCACAGATACGCAGTATTTT.

This clone was counted a few times. The rearrangement joins TRBV28 to TRBJ2-7; TRBD1 agrees at 9 bases. Trimming at V came to 4 bases and at J to 13 bases, leaving 8 bases not matched to a gene. Germline loops: CDR1 MDHEN, CDR2 SYDVKM. This CDR3 is built from 12 residues. CDR3 sequence (DNA): TGTGCCAGCAGTTCACCCCCGGGACAGGGCTACTTC. It is translated as CASSSPPGQGYF. The full variable domain, with the rest looked up from reference TRBV28 and TRBJ2-7, is DVKVTQSSRYLVKRTGEKVFLECVQDMDHENMFWYRQDPGLGLRLIYFSYDVKMKEKGDIPEGYSVSREKKERFSLILESASTNQTSMYLCASSSPPGQGYFGPGTRLTVT.

This clone was seen a handful of times. This chain connects TRBV29-1 to TRBJ1-1; D is undetermined. V lost 4 bases, J lost 1 base, and 4 bases lay in between. Germline CDR1 is SQVTM and CDR2 is ANQGSEA. The CDR3 is made up of 11 amino acids. CDR3 region: CSVVWNTEAFF. In DNA form, the CDR3 reads TGCAGCGTTGTTTGGAACACTGAAGCTTTCTTT.

This clone was picked up a small number of times. The CDR3 region is CAWSRDAGELFF. The CDR3 nucleotides read TGTGCCTGGAGTCGGGACGCCGGGGAGCTGTTTTTT. V gene TRBV30 combines with J gene TRBJ2-2; D is perhaps TRBD1 or TRBD2 (5 bases each). Germline V lookup: CDR1 GTSNPN, CDR2 SVGIG (reference sequence). V was clipped by 2 bases and J by 6 bases, with 7 bases between them. This CDR3 has 12 amino acids.

The CDR3 reads CASSLDVGTGSEQYF. The CDR3 coding sequence is TGTGCCAGCAGCTTAGATGTCGGGACAGGGTCCGAGCAGTACTTC. This sequence joins TRBV7-8 and TRBJ2-7; TRBD1 matches 9 bases. CDR3 length equals 15 residues. Trimming removed 1 base from V and 6 bases from J; junction bases left unmatched: 7. Germline CDR1 SGHVS, CDR2 FQNEAQ.

This clone was observed a handful of times. The rearrangement uses TRBV29-1 and TRBJ1-2; 8 bases are shared with TRBD1. Germline CDR1 is SQVTM and CDR2 is ANQGSEA. CDR3 length equals 13 residues. Germline trimming cut 3 bases from V and 6 bases from J; bases unmatched to any gene: 6. In DNA form, the CDR3 reads TGCAGCGTTGACTATATGACAGGGGATGGCTACACCTTC. Translation: CSVDYMTGDGYTF.

This clone was seen a handful of times. The CDR3 DNA follows: TGTGCCAGCAGTGAATATGTCAGCTACACCTTC. Translating it yields CASSEYVSYTF. The chain joins TRBV2 to TRBJ1-2; D ambiguous. This CDR3 region has 11 residues. Trimming removed 2 bases from V and 9 bases from J, with 7 bases in between. The germline CDR1 and CDR2 sequences are SNHLY and FYNNEI.